The next 29 T cell receptor beta chains were all read from a single sample in a study of blood T cell repertoires in COVID-19. Sequencing was performed with immunoSEQ multiplex PCR; in TCRdb, only in-frame clones are kept and a portion is missing. The sample consists of around 440,000 clones, about 91% of them appearing once. Sequences were obtained from peripheral blood. All receptors come from a woman aged 45-60 years with COVID-19, enrolled during active disease.

V usage is TRBV29-1 and J usage is TRBJ2-7; 10 positions match TRBD1. The junction had 8 bases not matched to a gene; V was cut back by 4 bases and J by 5 bases. This CDR3 spans 14 amino acids. Germline CDR1 reads SQVTM; CDR2 reads ANQGSEA. The DNA for the CDR3 is TGCAGCGTTGGCCCCCGGGACAGGGGAGACGAGCAGTACTTC. Encoded protein: CSVGPRDRGDEQYF.

The table lists this clone with a few counts. The rearrangement uses TRBV28 and TRBJ1-1; D unresolved. The CDR3 has 13 residues. Germline V CDR1 and CDR2: MDHEN, SYDVKM. Trimming removed 5 bases from V and 7 bases from J, with 14 bases in between. CDR3: CASSRLPSLEAFF. The CDR3 nucleotides are TGTGCCAGCAGTCGACTGCCGTCCCTTGAAGCTTTCTTT.

This rearrangement joins TRBV5-8 to TRBJ1-2, with 7 bases fitting TRBD1. This CDR3 contains 12 residues. Germline V gene sequence: CDR1 SGHTS, CDR2 YDEGEE. V dropped 2 bases and J dropped 8; count of bases not matched to a gene: 3. CDR3 amino acids: CASSFRGHGYTF. The CDR3 DNA reads as TGTGCCAGCAGCTTTAGGGGGCACGGCTACACCTTC.

The genes are TRBV4-1 and TRBJ2-3, with TRBD2 identical over 14 bases. This CDR3 has 20 amino acids. Germline V gives CDR1 MGHRA, CDR2 YSYEKL. Trimming removed 0 bases from V and 1 base from J; junction bases left unmatched: 9. The DNA of the CDR3 is TGCGCCAGCAGCCAAGATAAAGGACTAGCGGGGGGCCGCGGCACAGATACGCAGTATTTT. Its protein product is CASSQDKGLAGGRGTDTQYF.

This chain joins TRBV5-4 and TRBJ2-5; D may be TRBD1 (6 bases). This CDR3 is 14 amino acids long. CDR1 SGHNT and CDR2 YYREEE come from the germline V gene (reference sequence). V was shortened by 2 bases and J by 2 bases, with 10 bases between the two germline ends. The CDR3 DNA follows: TGTGCCAGCAGCTTACAGGGCTCACAAGAGACCCAGTACTTC. This sequence encodes CASSLQGSQETQYF.

V and J are TRBV30 and TRBJ1-4; D is uncertain. There are 14 residues in the CDR3. Germline V gives CDR1 GTSNPN, CDR2 SVGIG (reference sequence). Trimming took 0 bases from V and 8 from J, leaving 13 bases between them. CDR3 DNA: TGTGCCTGGAGTGTTATCGAGGGAGGGGAAAAACTGTTTTTT. Translation: CAWSVIEGGEKLFF.

The CDR3 loop reads CAWSVTRAGANVLTF. CDR3 in DNA: TGTGCCTGGAGTGTAACCAGGGCTGGGGCCAACGTCCTGACTTTC. V and J are TRBV30 and TRBJ2-6, with a weak D call TRBD1 (5 bases). Germline V lookup: CDR1 GTSNPN, CDR2 SVGIG (reference sequence). Trimming removed 0 bases at V and 2 bases at J, with 8 bases between. This CDR3 spans 15 amino acids.

V usage is TRBV9 and J usage is TRBJ2-7, with TRBD1 identical over 9 bases. J was trimmed by 3 bases and V by 0 bases; bases with no gene match: 7. There are 16 residues in the CDR3. Germline CDR1 is SGDLS and CDR2 is YYNGEE. CDR3 nucleotides: TGTGCCAGCAGCGTAGGGGTAACAGGGGGCGTCTACGAGCAGTACTTC. It codes for CASSVGVTGGVYEQYF. Together with reference TRBV9 and TRBJ2-7, the CDR3 gives the full variable domain: DSGVTQTPKHLITATGQRVTLRCSPRSGDLSVYWYQQSLDQGLQFLIQYYNGEERAKGNILERFSAQQFPDLHSELNLSSLELGDSALYFCASSVGVTGGVYEQYFGPGTRLTVT.

V is TRBV18 and J is TRBJ1-2; D uncertain. The CDR3 totals 14 residues. Germline V gives CDR1 KGHSH, CDR2 LQKENI. V lost 2 bases and J 8 bases, leaving 15 bases between the germline ends. The CDR3: CASSPSSLEAGYTF. In nucleotides, the CDR3 is TGTGCCAGCTCACCATCTTCGCTCGAGGCGGGCTACACCTTC.

This chain's CDR3 is CASSRPGQGYNEQFF. In DNA form, the CDR3 reads TGTGCCAGCAGCCGGCCGGGACAGGGCTACAATGAGCAGTTCTTC. The J gene is TRBJ2-1, the V gene TRBV5-5, with 9 bases matching TRBD1. The junction had 5 bases not matched to a gene; V was cut back by 4 bases and J by 3 bases. This CDR3 is 15 amino acids long. Per the germline V gene, CDR1 is SGHKS and CDR2 is YYEKEE (reference sequence).

V usage is TRBV20-1 and J usage is TRBJ1-1; a possible D gene is TRBD1 (5 bases). CDR3 length equals 11 residues. With 3 bases removed from V and 11 bases from J, the gap between germline ends came to 13 bases. Germline values: CDR1 DFQATT, CDR2 SNEGSKA (reference sequence). The CDR3 loop reads CSASRGMVAFF. DNA of the CDR3: TGCAGTGCTAGTCGGGGGATGGTGGCTTTCTTT.

The J gene is TRBJ2-4, the V gene TRBV28, with 11 bases identical to TRBD1. V trimming: 4 bases; J trimming: 12 bases; junction bases outside the gene matches: 8. CDR1 MDHEN and CDR2 SYDVKM come from the germline V gene. This CDR3 has 14 residues. The CDR3 region has the DNA TGTGCCAGCAGTTCCCCGGGACAGGGGGTAGGTCAGTACTTC. Protein product: CASSSPGQGVGQYF.

In its sample, this clone was seen once. J is TRBJ1-2 and V is TRBV9, with 9 positions matching TRBD1. The trim removed 3 bases at V and 8 bases at J, leaving 17 bases unmatched. The germline V gene has CDR1 SGDLS and CDR2 YYNGEE. This CDR3 is 17 amino acids long. This chain's CDR3 is CASSGVQGAGLIRGYTF. For the CDR3, the DNA is TGTGCCAGCAGCGGCGTACAGGGGGCCGGACTAATTCGGGGCTACACCTTC.

This rearrangement joins TRBV18 to TRBJ2-5; 12 bases align to TRBD2. Germline V gene lookup returns CDR1 KGHSH and CDR2 LQKENI. The CDR3 loop spans 19 amino acids. The junction had 12 bases not matched to a gene; V was cut back by 1 base and J by 3 bases. CDR3 in amino acids: CASSPRRKTSGGNEETQYF. Here the CDR3 DNA reads TGTGCCAGCTCACCACGGAGAAAGACTAGCGGGGGCAATGAAGAGACCCAGTACTTC.

The chain uses TRBV10-2 and TRBJ2-7; 8 positions agree with TRBD1. CDR1 and CDR2 from the germline V gene are WSHSY and SAAADI. CDR3 length: 13 residues. The trim removed 4 bases at V and 3 bases at J, leaving 2 bases unmatched. As DNA, the CDR3 is TGCGCCAGCAGTGGAGGACAGGGCTACGAGCAGTACTTC. Its translation: CASSGGQGYEQYF.

The chain recombines TRBV5-1 with TRBJ1-1; D gene ambiguous. Germline CDR1 reads SGHRS; CDR2 reads YFSETQ. This CDR3 region has 15 residues. Trimming stripped 3 bases from V and 7 bases from J, with 19 bases between. This CDR3 reads CASSSLLLGGGEAFF. DNA of the CDR3: TGCGCCAGCAGCTCCCTCCTACTAGGTGGAGGTGAAGCTTTCTTT. Complete variable domain (other parts from reference TRBV5-1 and TRBJ1-1): KAGVTQTPRYLIKTRGQQVTLSCSPISGHRSVSWYQQTPGQGLQFLFEYFSETQRNKGNFPGRFSGRQFSNSRSEMNVSTLELGDSALYLCASSSLLLGGGEAFFGQGTRLTVV.

This chain joins TRBV4-1 and TRBJ2-7; no firm D call. The V and J ends lost 1 base and 5 bases respectively, with 6 bases between them. The CDR3 covers 12 residues. CDR1 and CDR2 (germline): MGHRA, YSYEKL. The CDR3 here is CASSQGSDEQYF. The CDR3 DNA follows: TGCGCCAGCAGCCAAGGCAGCGACGAGCAGTACTTC.

The sample holds one count of this clone. J is TRBJ1-4 and V is TRBV4-1; a possible D gene is TRBD1 (5 bases). V lost 0 bases and J lost 1, with 15 bases in between. In germline, CDR1 is MGHRA, CDR2 YSYEKL. The CDR3 is 18 residues long. The CDR3 nucleotides read TGCGCCAGCAGCCAAGAAGTTAGGGGTGGTGGAACTAATGAAAAACTGTTTTTT. Translated: CASSQEVRGGGTNEKLFF.

J is TRBJ1-2 and V is TRBV5-1; 7 nucleotides line up with TRBD1. Germline assignment: CDR1 SGHRS and CDR2 YFSETQ. The CDR3 covers 15 residues. V was pared by 0 bases and J by 8 bases, with 10 bases of the junction left unmatched. In nucleotides, the CDR3 is TGCGCCAGCAGCTTGGCCGGGACAGTTGTTCGGGGCTACACCTTC. Translated, it gives CASSLAGTVVRGYTF.

The chain is built from TRBV7-9 and TRBJ2-3; D possibly corresponds to TRBD1 (5 bases). Trimming took 0 bases from V and 3 from J, leaving 13 bases between them. The V gene's germline CDR1 is SEHNR and CDR2 FQNEAQ (reference sequence). This CDR3 comprises 16 residues. The CDR3, as DNA: TGTGCCAGCAGCTTAGCGGGGCTAACGAAGACAGATACGCAGTATTTT. It translates to CASSLAGLTKTDTQYF. Using reference TRBV7-9 and TRBJ2-3 for the parts outside the CDR3, the full variable domain is DTGVSQNPRHKITKRGQNVTFRCDPISEHNRLYWYRQTLGQGPEFLTYFQNEAQLEKSRLLSDRFSAERPKGSFSTLEIQRTEQGDSAMYLCASSLAGLTKTDTQYFGPGTRLTVL.

The chain carries TRBV6-1 and TRBJ2-3; D not certain. Trimming took off 2 bases at V and 3 bases at J, with 6 bases between the two ends. This CDR3 is built from 13 residues. Germline assignment: CDR1 MNHNS and CDR2 SASEGT. CDR3 sequence: CASSELETDTQYF. CDR3 DNA: TGTGCCAGCAGTGAACTTGAGACAGATACGCAGTATTTT.

The chain links TRBV4-1 to TRBJ2-7; TRBD1 is a possible D gene (6 bases). With 4 bases removed from V and 0 bases from J, the gap between germline ends came to 13 bases. The CDR3 spans 15 residues. Germline V lookup: CDR1 MGHRA, CDR2 YSYEKL. The CDR3 bases are TGCGCCAGCAGCCGACAGGCGATTACCTCCTACGAGCAGTACTTC. Translated, it gives CASSRQAITSYEQYF.

The J gene is TRBJ2-1, the V gene TRBV7-3; 7 bases align to TRBD2. The V segment lost 5 bases and the J segment 8 bases; nucleotides outside the gene matches: 9. Germline CDR1 is SGHTA and CDR2 is FQGTGA. The CDR3 contains 14 residues. The CDR3 protein is CASSPDQGRDEQFF. CDR3 DNA sequence: TGTGCCAGCAGCCCCGACCAAGGGAGGGATGAGCAGTTCTTC. The whole variable domain, remainder taken from reference TRBV7-3 and TRBJ2-1, is GAGVSQTPSNKVTEKGKYVELRCDPISGHTALYWYRQSLGQGPEFLIYFQGTGAADDSGLPNDRFFAVRPEGSVSTLKIQRTERGDSAVYLCASSPDQGRDEQFFGPGTRLTVL.

The rearrangement joins TRBV3-1 (or the pseudogene TRBV3-2) to TRBJ1-5; 9 bases line up with TRBD1. After removal of 4 bases from V and 4 bases from J, the junction contained 2 bases not matched to a gene. Germline assignment: CDR1 LGHDT and CDR2 YNNKEL (reference sequence). This CDR3 is 14 amino acids long. This chain's CDR3 is CASSLGQGNQPQHF. CDR3 bases: TGTGCCAGCAGCCTCGGACAGGGGAATCAGCCCCAGCATTTT.

The chain couples TRBV30 to TRBJ1-2, with a possible D match to TRBD1 (5 bases). V was trimmed by 1 base and J by 5 bases, leaving 20 bases between them. The germline gives CDR1 GTSNPN, CDR2 SVGIG (reference sequence). The CDR3 has 16 residues. The CDR3 sequence is CAWSAHLLGEIYGYTF. CDR3 DNA: TGTGCCTGGAGTGCTCACCTCCTAGGGGAAATTTATGGCTACACCTTC.

This clone was detected once. The chain is built from TRBV12-3 or TRBV12-4 and TRBJ1-2; no firm D call. This CDR3 spans 13 amino acids. V shed 2 bases and J shed 4 bases, with 8 bases lying between them. The CDR3 DNA is TGTGCCAGCAGTTTATACTCGAGCTATGGCTACACCTTC. It is translated as CASSLYSSYGYTF.

This clone was seen just once. The rearrangement joins TRBV7-2 to TRBJ1-5; the D is unclear. Germline CDR1 is SGHTA and CDR2 is FQGNSA. V was cut by 5 bases and J by 6 bases, with 8 bases left in between. The length of the CDR3 is 12 residues. The CDR3 protein is CASSRERQPQHF. DNA of the CDR3: TGTGCCAGCAGCCGGGAACGTCAGCCCCAGCATTTT.

This clone was detected a few times. CDR3 protein: CASSDLNTGELFF. As DNA, the CDR3 is TGTGCCAGCAGCGACTTGAACACCGGGGAGCTGTTTTTT. V gene TRBV9 combines with J gene TRBJ2-2, with no clear D. Trimming left V 3 bases short and J 1 base short, with 4 bases between. The germline CDR1 and CDR2 sequences are SGDLS and YYNGEE. The CDR3 extends over 13 amino acids.

This clone was observed once. V and J are TRBV3-1 (or the pseudogene TRBV3-2) and TRBJ1-2; 7 bases fit TRBD1. Trimming cost V 5 bases and J 8 bases; bases outside gene matches: 20. The CDR3 has 17 residues. Germline CDR1 is LGHDT and CDR2 is YNNKEL (reference sequence). The CDR3: CASSGNWAMTGIGGYTF. The CDR3 nucleotides are TGTGCCAGCAGCGGTAATTGGGCGATGACAGGGATCGGGGGCTACACCTTC.